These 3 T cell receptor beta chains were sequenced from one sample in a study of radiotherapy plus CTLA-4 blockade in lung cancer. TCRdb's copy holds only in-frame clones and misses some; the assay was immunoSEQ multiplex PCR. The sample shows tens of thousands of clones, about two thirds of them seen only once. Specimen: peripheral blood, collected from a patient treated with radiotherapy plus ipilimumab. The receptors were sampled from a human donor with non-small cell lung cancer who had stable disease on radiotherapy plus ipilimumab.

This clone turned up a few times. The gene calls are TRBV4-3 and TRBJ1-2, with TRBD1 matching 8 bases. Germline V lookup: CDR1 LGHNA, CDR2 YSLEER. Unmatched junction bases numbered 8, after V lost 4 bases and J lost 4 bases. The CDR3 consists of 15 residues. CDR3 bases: TGCGCCAGCAGCCTGGAGACAGGGGCTGGCTATGGCTACACCTTC. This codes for CASSLETGAGYGYTF.

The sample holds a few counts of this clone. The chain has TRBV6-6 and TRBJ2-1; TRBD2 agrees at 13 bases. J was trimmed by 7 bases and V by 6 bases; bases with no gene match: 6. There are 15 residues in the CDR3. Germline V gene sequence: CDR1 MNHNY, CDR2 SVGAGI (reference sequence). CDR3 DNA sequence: TGTGCCAGCAGCTTACTAGCGGGGGGGCGTAATGAGCAGTTCTTC. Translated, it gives CASSLLAGGRNEQFF.

CDR3 region: CASSETPDRGEQYF. The CDR3 coding sequence is TGTGCCAGCAGTGAAACGCCAGACAGGGGCGAGCAGTACTTC. V gene TRBV2 combines with J gene TRBJ2-7; 8 positions agree with TRBD1. V was pared by 2 bases and J by 6 bases, with 6 bases of the junction left unmatched. The CDR3 extends over 14 amino acids. Germline CDR1 SNHLY, CDR2 FYNNEI.